This T cell receptor beta chain was recorded in a study of regulatory T cells in long-lasting Graves disease. Time point denoted: persistent/refractory GD, antithyroid drugs over 5 years with positive TRAb. PBMC RNA served as the TCR library source. Both iRepertoire HTBI primers and Arm-PCR of CDR3 regions were used to build the TCR beta libraries. TCRdb re-called the multiplex PCR reads with MiXCR, one entry per CDR3 protein. The data hold about 290,000 distinct CDR3 sequences, with roughly a fifth observed a single time. Germline loops: CDR1 SQVTM, CDR2 ANQGSEA. The CDR3 covers 17 residues. Trimming at V came to 4 bases and at J to 4 bases, leaving 11 bases not matched to a gene. This clonotype was seen many times.

The V call is TRBV29-1, the J call TRBJ2-5; 14 nucleotides align to TRBD2. Sequencing was performed on peripheral blood mononuclear cells (PBMCs), taken when the disease was refractory, from a patient treated with antithyroid drugs. This sequence was found in a female donor with Graves disease. CDR3 bases: TGCAGCGTTGCCGGGGGGACTAGCGGGAGCCATGGAGAGACCCAGTACTTC. It specifies CSVAGGTSGSHGETQYF.